This TCR beta chain was recovered during a study of tumor and adjacent non-tumor tissue in lung cancer. TCRbeta libraries were built with three rounds of nested PCR, modified from ARM-PCR. A single record per CDR3 protein comes from TCRdb applying MiXCR to the multiplex PCR reads. The sample holds more than 85,000 distinct CDR3 sequences, more than 55% seen once. V lost 1 base and J lost 5, with 6 bases in between. The CDR3 is 11 amino acids. Germline CDR1 DFQATT, CDR2 SNEGSKA (reference sequence). This sample's RNA came from whole unsorted tissue. Distant lung tissue was collected more than 3 cm away from the tumor edge.

The receptor was derived from a man younger than 40 with non-small cell lung cancer. Sequencing was done on a sample of distant non-tumor lung tissue. The gene calls are TRBV20-1 and TRBJ2-7, with unresolved D. CDR3 nucleotides: TGCAGTGCTAGAGGCGGAGACGAGCAGTACTTC. Residues: CSARGGDEQYF.